Below are 27 T cell receptor beta chains sequenced from a single sample in a study of radiotherapy plus CTLA-4 blockade in lung cancer. Using immunoSEQ multiplex PCR, the repertoire was profiled, and TCRdb retains in-frame clones only, with some absent. The table has 90,000 or so clones, about 80% seen once. The starting material was peripheral blood, obtained from a patient treated with radiotherapy plus ipilimumab. The origin of the receptors is a human donor with non-small cell lung cancer who had stable disease on radiotherapy plus ipilimumab.

The chain is built from TRBV5-6 and TRBJ2-1, with no clear D. The germline V and J ends were trimmed by 4 bases and 4 bases, with 9 bases remaining between them. The CDR3 totals 13 residues. Germline CDR1 is SGHDT and CDR2 is YYEEEE. CDR3 sequence reads: CASSLVGYNEQFF. CDR3 in DNA: TGTGCCAGCAGCCTGGTGGGTTACAATGAGCAGTTCTTC.

The chain is built from TRBV5-6 and TRBJ2-7; no definite D call. The CDR3 runs to 14 residues. V lost 0 bases, J lost 2 bases, and 9 bases lay in between. Germline CDR1 is SGHDT and CDR2 is YYEEEE. CDR3 protein: CASSLGLSPYEQYF. CDR3 nucleotide sequence: TGTGCCAGCAGCTTGGGACTTTCCCCCTACGAGCAGTACTTC.

The chain carries TRBV6-5 and TRBJ2-1; D is perhaps TRBD2 (5 bases). The CDR3 loop spans 14 amino acids. Germline V gene lookup returns CDR1 MNHEY and CDR2 SVGAGI. The ends were cut back, 0 bases at V and 9 bases at J, with 12 bases in the middle. CDR3: CASSYSSEASEQFF. The CDR3 nucleotides are TGTGCCAGCAGTTACTCGTCGGAGGCGAGTGAGCAGTTCTTC.

The chain joins TRBV5-1 to TRBJ2-3, with unresolved D. The germline CDR1 and CDR2 sequences are SGHRS and YFSETQ. This CDR3 region has 13 residues. V shed 4 bases and J shed 1 base, with 7 bases lying between them. Written as DNA, the CDR3 is TGCGCCAGCAGCCCCGGAGGCACAGATACGCAGTATTTT. This translates into CASSPGGTDTQYF.

V is TRBV19 and J is TRBJ1-1, with D possibly being TRBD1 (5 bases). This CDR3 is 13 amino acids long. Germline V gene sequence: CDR1 LNHDA, CDR2 SQIVND (reference sequence). The germline V and J ends were trimmed by 7 bases and 0 bases, with 9 bases remaining between them. Written as DNA, the CDR3 is TGTGCCAGTAAGGGACGGATGAACACTGAAGCTTTCTTT. This codes for CASKGRMNTEAFF.

This clone was seen a single time. This chain uses TRBV5-1 with TRBJ1-4; the D is unclear. Trimming left V 4 bases short and J 0 bases short, with 13 bases between. Germline assignment: CDR1 SGHRS and CDR2 YFSETQ. There are 16 residues in the CDR3. The DNA of the CDR3 is TGCGCCAGCAGCCCGCCTAGTGGCGCAACTAATGAAAAACTGTTTTTT. Translating gives CASSPPSGATNEKLFF.

This chain connects TRBV18 to TRBJ1-1, with 10 bases identical to TRBD1. CDR1 and CDR2 (germline): KGHSH, LQKENI. The CDR3 has 16 amino acids. Losses at the gene ends were 5 bases for V and 10 bases for J; bases not matched to a gene: 16. This CDR3 is CASSSSRGGQGDPAFF. DNA for the CDR3: TGTGCCAGCTCATCATCCCGCGGTGGACAGGGGGATCCAGCTTTCTTT.

This rearrangement joins TRBV19 to TRBJ1-1; 9 bases map to TRBD1. The germline gives CDR1 LNHDA, CDR2 SQIVND (reference sequence). This CDR3 spans 14 amino acids. J gave up 7 bases and V 5 bases, and 8 bases lay outside the gene matches. The CDR3 protein is CASSSGTGSSEAFF. In DNA, the CDR3 is TGTGCCAGTAGTTCCGGGACAGGGTCGAGTGAAGCTTTCTTT.

The CDR3 protein is CASRGYNEQFF. CDR3 DNA: TGTGCCAGCAGGGGGTACAATGAGCAGTTCTTC. This sequence joins TRBV6-5 and TRBJ2-1, with no clear D. The V gene lost 6 bases and the J gene lost 4 bases, with 4 bases spanning the gap. The CDR3 contains 11 residues. The germline V gene encodes CDR1 MNHEY and CDR2 SVGAGI.

J is TRBJ2-7 and V is TRBV6-1, with unresolved D. There are 12 residues in the CDR3. Germline CDR1 MNHNS, CDR2 SASEGT. V was trimmed by 7 bases and J by 2 bases, leaving 9 bases between them. The CDR3 is CASNDPPYEQYF. CDR3 bases: TGTGCCAGCAATGACCCTCCCTACGAGCAGTACTTC.

This clone was counted once. The junction shows a germline mismatch at one end, possibly a read error. This rearrangement joins TRBV6-1 to TRBJ2-2; D is possibly TRBD2 (5 bases). The CDR3 spans 15 residues. The germline gives CDR1 MNHNS, CDR2 SASEGT. The DNA for the CDR3 is TGTGCCAGCAGAGAAGAGGGTGTCAACACCGGGGAGCTGTTTTTT. Translation: CASREEGVNTGELFF.

The J gene is TRBJ1-6, the V gene TRBV28; D gene uncertain. The V and J ends lost 2 bases and 0 bases respectively, with 5 bases between them. This CDR3 has 15 residues. Germline V lookup: CDR1 MDHEN, CDR2 SYDVKM. The CDR3 nucleotides read TGTGCCAGCAGTTTACCGAGCTCCTATAATTCACCCCTCCACTTT. Its protein is CASSLPSSYNSPLHF.

This rearrangement joins TRBV5-4 to TRBJ2-1; either TRBD1 or TRBD2 may fit D (6 bases each). Trimming took off 9 bases at V and 1 base at J, with 14 bases between the two ends. Looked up from germline, CDR1 is SGHNT and CDR2 is YYREEE (reference sequence). This CDR3 contains 14 residues. In DNA form, the CDR3 reads TGTGCCATCCCGAGGGGGAGGTCCTACAATGAGCAGTTCTTC. Its translation: CAIPRGRSYNEQFF.

DNA of the CDR3: TGTGCCAGCAGGCGAATAGCGGGGGGTCCGTACGAGCAGTACTTC. This codes for CASRRIAGGPYEQYF. The gene calls are TRBV28 and TRBJ2-7, with 10 bases lining up with TRBD2. Germline CDR1 MDHEN, CDR2 SYDVKM. CDR3 size: 15 residues. V dropped 6 bases and J dropped 4; count of bases not matched to a gene: 9.

This sequence joins TRBV2 and TRBJ2-3; 10 bases are shared with TRBD1. The CDR3 is 16 amino acids. V gave up 5 bases and J gave up 4 bases; unmatched junction bases: 9. Germline V gives CDR1 SNHLY, CDR2 FYNNEI. The CDR3: CASSPGRQGAADTQYF. The CDR3 nucleotides are TGTGCCAGCAGTCCAGGGCGACAGGGGGCGGCAGATACGCAGTATTTT.

The chain uses TRBV18 and TRBJ2-1; D not resolved. The V gene lost 4 bases and the J gene lost 9 bases, with 10 bases spanning the gap. The CDR3 spans 12 residues. CDR1 KGHSH and CDR2 LQKENI come from the germline V gene. The CDR3 nucleotides read TGTGCCAGCTCACTCAGCCGTGGTGAGCAGTTCTTC. Its translation is CASSLSRGEQFF.

This clone was seen only a few times. The chain combines TRBV6-5 with TRBJ1-5, with 7 nucleotides matching TRBD1. The CDR3 contains 14 residues. With 4 bases clipped from V and 5 bases from J, the junction kept 5 bases outside the gene matches. CDR1 MNHEY and CDR2 SVGAGI come from the germline V gene. The CDR3 protein is CASSFSRGDQPQHF. For the CDR3, the DNA is TGTGCCAGCAGTTTTTCCAGGGGGGATCAGCCCCAGCATTTT.

The chain has TRBV28 and TRBJ2-1, with 7 positions matching TRBD2. CDR1 and CDR2 (germline): MDHEN, SYDVKM. V lost 7 bases and J lost 10; bases outside the gene matches: 10. The CDR3 is 13 residues long. The CDR3 region is CASKGGRETEQFF. DNA of the CDR3: TGTGCCAGCAAAGGAGGGAGGGAGACAGAGCAGTTCTTC.

The chain carries TRBV10-3 and TRBJ1-3, with D possibly TRBD1 on 6 matching bases. The germline V and J ends were trimmed by 3 bases and 1 base, with 7 bases remaining between them. The germline gives CDR1 ENHRY, CDR2 SYGVKD. CDR3 length: 14 residues. CDR3 protein: CAISDQGSGNTIYF. CDR3 sequence (DNA): TGTGCCATCAGTGACCAGGGGTCTGGAAACACCATATATTTT.

This clone was seen more than once but under ten times. The chain joins TRBV28 to TRBJ2-7, with unresolved D. The V gene lost 2 bases and the J gene lost 4 bases, with 9 bases spanning the gap. The CDR3 has 13 residues. Germline V gene data show CDR1 as MDHEN and CDR2 as SYDVKM. CDR3 sequence: CASSLMTPYEQYF. The CDR3 DNA reads as TGTGCCAGCAGTTTAATGACACCTTACGAGCAGTACTTC.

V and J are TRBV27 and TRBJ2-2, with D possibly matching TRBD2 (5 bases). Germline V lookup: CDR1 MNHEY, CDR2 SMNVEV (reference sequence). The length of the CDR3 is 16 residues. The germline V and J ends were trimmed by 3 bases and 1 base, with 12 bases remaining between them. CDR3 sequence reads: CASSFTEDLNTGELFF. For the CDR3, the DNA is TGTGCCAGCAGTTTTACAGAGGACTTGAACACCGGGGAGCTGTTTTTT.

The rearrangement joins TRBV6-5 to TRBJ2-7; 11 nucleotides line up with TRBD2. Per germline, CDR1 MNHEY and CDR2 SVGAGI. Germline trimming cut 0 bases from V and 6 bases from J; bases unmatched to any gene: 4. The CDR3 runs to 15 residues. CDR3 bases: TGTGCCAGCAGTTACTCGGGACTAGCGGAGGGCGAGCAGTACTTC. This codes for CASSYSGLAEGEQYF.

The J gene is TRBJ2-3, the V gene TRBV7-9; D gene ambiguous. Trimming took 1 base from V and 2 from J, leaving 7 bases between them. The CDR3 has 14 residues. Per germline, CDR1 SEHNR and CDR2 FQNEAQ (reference sequence). The CDR3 reads CASSLGRTTDTQYF. Here the CDR3 DNA reads TGTGCCAGCAGCTTAGGGCGGACCACAGATACGCAGTATTTT.

The chain joins TRBV9 to TRBJ2-5, with D possibly TRBD1 on 5 matching bases. V was trimmed by 0 bases and J by 4 bases, leaving 10 bases between them. The CDR3 contains 14 residues. Per germline, CDR1 SGDLS and CDR2 YYNGEE. CDR3 DNA: TGTGCCAGCAGCGTAGTAGGGGATGGAGAGACCCAGTACTTC. Protein product: CASSVVGDGETQYF.

The V call is TRBV4-2, the J call TRBJ1-5; 7 bases map to TRBD1. With 0 bases clipped from V and 4 bases from J, the junction kept 9 bases outside the gene matches. The length of the CDR3 is 17 residues. Germline CDR1 reads LGHNA; CDR2 reads YNFKEQ. CDR3 bases: TGTGCCAGCAGCCAAGACTTCTCCGGGACAGAAAATCAGCCCCAGCATTTT. Translation: CASSQDFSGTENQPQHF.

The chain carries TRBV5-1 and TRBJ1-2, with 9 bases lining up with TRBD1. Germline CDR1 is SGHRS and CDR2 is YFSETQ. Germline trimming cut 5 bases from V and 5 bases from J; bases unmatched to any gene: 10. The CDR3 spans 15 residues. CDR3 nucleotide sequence: TGCGCCAGCAGTCAGGGGACAGGGCAGAGTTATGGCTACACCTTC. The encoded protein is CASSQGTGQSYGYTF. Looking up the rest from reference TRBV5-1 and TRBJ1-2 gives the full variable domain: KAGVTQTPRYLIKTRGQQVTLSCSPISGHRSVSWYQQTPGQGLQFLFEYFSETQRNKGNFPGRFSGRQFSNSRSEMNVSTLELGDSALYLCASSQGTGQSYGYTFGSGTRLTVV.

This chain links TRBV7-9 with TRBJ1-6, with D tentatively TRBD1 (6 bases). Looked up from germline, CDR1 is SEHNR and CDR2 is FQNEAQ (reference sequence). CDR3 length equals 16 residues. V lost 1 base and J 9 bases, leaving 16 bases between the germline ends. The CDR3 sequence is CASSLGTNRVTSPLHF. The CDR3 bases are TGTGCCAGCAGCTTAGGAACAAACAGGGTAACTTCACCCCTCCACTTT. Full variable domain (outside the CDR3, taken from reference TRBV7-9 and TRBJ1-6): DTGVSQNPRHKITKRGQNVTFRCDPISEHNRLYWYRQTLGQGPEFLTYFQNEAQLEKSRLLSDRFSAERPKGSFSTLEIQRTEQGDSAMYLCASSLGTNRVTSPLHFGNGTRLTVT.